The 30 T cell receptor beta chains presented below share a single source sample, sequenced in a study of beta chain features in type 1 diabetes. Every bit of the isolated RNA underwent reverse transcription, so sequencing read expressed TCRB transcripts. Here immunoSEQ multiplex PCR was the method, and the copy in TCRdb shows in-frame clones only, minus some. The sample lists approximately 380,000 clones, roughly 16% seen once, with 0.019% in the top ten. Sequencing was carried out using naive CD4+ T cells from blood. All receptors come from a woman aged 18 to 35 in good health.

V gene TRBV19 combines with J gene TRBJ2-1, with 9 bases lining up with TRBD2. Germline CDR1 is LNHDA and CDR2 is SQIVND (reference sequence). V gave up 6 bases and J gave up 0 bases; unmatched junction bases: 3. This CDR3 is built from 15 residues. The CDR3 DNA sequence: TGTGCCAGTAGGGATAGCGGGAGCTCCTACAATGAGCAGTTCTTC. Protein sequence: CASRDSGSSYNEQFF.

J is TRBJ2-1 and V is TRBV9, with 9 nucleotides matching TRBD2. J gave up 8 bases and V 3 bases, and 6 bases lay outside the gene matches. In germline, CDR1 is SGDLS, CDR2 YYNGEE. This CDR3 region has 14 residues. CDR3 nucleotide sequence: TGTGCCAGCAGCGCCCTGGGACTAGCCTATGAGCAGTTCTTC. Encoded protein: CASSALGLAYEQFF.

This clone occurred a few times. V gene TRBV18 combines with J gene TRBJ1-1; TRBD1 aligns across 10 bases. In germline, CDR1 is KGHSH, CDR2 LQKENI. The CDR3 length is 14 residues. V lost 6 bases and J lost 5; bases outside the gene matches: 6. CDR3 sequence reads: CASSPTGGWTEAFF. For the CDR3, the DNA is TGTGCCAGCTCCCCGACAGGGGGCTGGACTGAAGCTTTCTTT.

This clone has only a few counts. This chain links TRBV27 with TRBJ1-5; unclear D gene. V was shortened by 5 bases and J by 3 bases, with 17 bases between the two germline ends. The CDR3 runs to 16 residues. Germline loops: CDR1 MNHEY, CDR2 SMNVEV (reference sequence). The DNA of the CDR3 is TGTGCCAGCAGTCATACTAGAAAGGGCTCCAATCAGCCCCAGCATTTT. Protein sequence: CASSHTRKGSNQPQHF.

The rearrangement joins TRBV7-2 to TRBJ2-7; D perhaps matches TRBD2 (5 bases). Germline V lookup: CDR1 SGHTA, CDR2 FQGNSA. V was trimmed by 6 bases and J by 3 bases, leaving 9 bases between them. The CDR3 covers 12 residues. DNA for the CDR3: TGTGCCAGCAGATCAGGACTCTACGAGCAGTACTTC. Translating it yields CASRSGLYEQYF. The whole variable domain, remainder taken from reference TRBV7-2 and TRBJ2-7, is GAGVSQSPSNKVTEKGKDVELRCDPISGHTALYWYRQSLGQGLEFLIYFQGNSAPDKSGLPSDRFSAERTGGSVSTLTIQRTQQEDSAVYLCASRSGLYEQYFGPGTRLTVT.

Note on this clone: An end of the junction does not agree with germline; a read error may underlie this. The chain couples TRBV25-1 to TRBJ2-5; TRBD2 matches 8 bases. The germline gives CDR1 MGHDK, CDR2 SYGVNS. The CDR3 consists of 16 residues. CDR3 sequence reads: CASSEGFREGQKTQYF. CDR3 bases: TGTGCCAGCAGTGAGGGGTTTCGGGAGGGCCAAAAGACCCAGTACTTC.

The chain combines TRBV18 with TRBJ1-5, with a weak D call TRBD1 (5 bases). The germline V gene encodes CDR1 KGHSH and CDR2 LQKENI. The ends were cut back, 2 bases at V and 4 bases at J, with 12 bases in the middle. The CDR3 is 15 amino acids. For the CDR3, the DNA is TGTGCCAGCTCACCAAGGAAACAGGTGAATCAGCCCCAGCATTTT. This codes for CASSPRKQVNQPQHF.

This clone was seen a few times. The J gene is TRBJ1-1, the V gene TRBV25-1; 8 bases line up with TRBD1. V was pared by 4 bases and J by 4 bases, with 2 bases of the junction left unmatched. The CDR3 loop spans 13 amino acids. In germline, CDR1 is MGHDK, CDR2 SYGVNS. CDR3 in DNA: TGTGCCAGCAGTGTTACAGGGGGCACTGAAGCTTTCTTT. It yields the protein CASSVTGGTEAFF. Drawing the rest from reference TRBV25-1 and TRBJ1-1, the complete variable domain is EADIYQTPRYLVIGTGKKITLECSQTMGHDKMYWYQQDPGMELHLIHYSYGVNSTEKGDLSSESTVSRIRTEHFPLTLESARPSHTSQYLCASSVTGGTEAFFGQGTRLTVV.

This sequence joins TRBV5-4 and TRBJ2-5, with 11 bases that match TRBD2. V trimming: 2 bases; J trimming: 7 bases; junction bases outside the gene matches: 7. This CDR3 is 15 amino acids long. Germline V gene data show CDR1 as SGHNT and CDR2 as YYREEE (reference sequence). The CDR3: CASSFDGTSGGTQYF. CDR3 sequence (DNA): TGTGCCAGCAGCTTTGACGGGACTAGCGGAGGGACCCAGTACTTC.

CDR3 nucleotides: TGTGCCAGCAGCTTAACTTCTGGACGGGGAGCCTTGTATGGCTACACCTTC. Translating it yields CASSLTSGRGALYGYTF. This chain uses TRBV7-9 with TRBJ1-2; unclear D gene. The V end was cut by 2 bases, the J end by 5 bases, with 21 bases between. CDR3 length equals 17 residues. Germline V gene data show CDR1 as SEHNR and CDR2 as FQNEAQ (reference sequence).

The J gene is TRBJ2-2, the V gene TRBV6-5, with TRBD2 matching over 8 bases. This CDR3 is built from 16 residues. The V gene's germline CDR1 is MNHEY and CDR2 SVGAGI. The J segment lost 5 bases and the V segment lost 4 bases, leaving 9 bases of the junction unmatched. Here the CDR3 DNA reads TGTGCCAGCAGTTCGACCAGCGGGGGCGGGACCGGGGAGCTGTTTTTT. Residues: CASSSTSGGGTGELFF.

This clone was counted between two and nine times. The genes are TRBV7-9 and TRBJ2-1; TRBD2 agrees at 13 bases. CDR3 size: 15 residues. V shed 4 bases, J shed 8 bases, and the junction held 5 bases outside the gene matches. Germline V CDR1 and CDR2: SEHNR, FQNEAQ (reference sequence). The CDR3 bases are TGTGCCAGCAGCTCCCGGACTAGCGGGAGCTATGAGCAGTTCTTC. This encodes CASSSRTSGSYEQFF.

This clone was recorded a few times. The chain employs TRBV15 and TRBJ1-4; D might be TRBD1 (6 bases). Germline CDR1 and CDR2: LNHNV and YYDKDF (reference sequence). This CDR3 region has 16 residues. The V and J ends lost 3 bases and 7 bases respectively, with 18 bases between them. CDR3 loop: CATSSYRDGIGEKLFF. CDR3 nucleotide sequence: TGTGCCACCAGCAGCTACAGGGATGGGATTGGTGAAAAACTGTTTTTT. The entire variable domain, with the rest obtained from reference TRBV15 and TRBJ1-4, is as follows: DAMVIQNPRYQVTQFGKPVTLSCSQTLNHNVMYWYQQKSSQAPKLLFHYYDKDFNNEADTPDNFQSRRPNTSFCFLDIRSPGLGDTAMYLCATSSYRDGIGEKLFFGSGTQLSVL.

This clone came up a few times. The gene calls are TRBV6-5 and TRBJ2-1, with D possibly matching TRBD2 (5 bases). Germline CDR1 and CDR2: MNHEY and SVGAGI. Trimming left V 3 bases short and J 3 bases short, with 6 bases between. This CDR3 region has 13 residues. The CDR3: CASSYRGYNEQFF. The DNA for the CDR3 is TGTGCCAGCAGTTATCGGGGCTACAATGAGCAGTTCTTC.

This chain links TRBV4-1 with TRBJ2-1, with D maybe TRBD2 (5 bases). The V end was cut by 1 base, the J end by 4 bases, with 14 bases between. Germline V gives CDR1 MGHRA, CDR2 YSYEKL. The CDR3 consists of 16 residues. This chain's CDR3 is CASSQAKPAGYNEQFF. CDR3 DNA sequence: TGCGCCAGCAGCCAAGCAAAACCGGCGGGTTACAATGAGCAGTTCTTC.

CDR3 bases: TGTGCCAGCAGCTTGAGGGGGAGCCAAGAGACCCAGTACTTC. Translating gives CASSLRGSQETQYF. This sequence joins TRBV11-1 and TRBJ2-5, with D perhaps matching TRBD1 (6 bases). Germline V gene sequence: CDR1 SGHAT, CDR2 FQDESV (reference sequence). Trimming shortened V by 3 bases and J by 1 base, and 9 bases separated the two germline ends. This CDR3 spans 14 amino acids. The whole variable domain, remainder taken from reference TRBV11-1 and TRBJ2-5, is EAEVAQSPRYKITEKSQAVAFWCDPISGHATLYWYRQILGQGPELLVQFQDESVVDDSQLPKDRFSAERLKGVDSTLKIQPAELGDSAMYLCASSLRGSQETQYFGPGTRLLVL.

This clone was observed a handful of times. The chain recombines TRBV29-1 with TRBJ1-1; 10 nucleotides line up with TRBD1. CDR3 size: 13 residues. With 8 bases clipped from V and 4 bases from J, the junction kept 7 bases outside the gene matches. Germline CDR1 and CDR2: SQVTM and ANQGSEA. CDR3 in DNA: TGCAGCACTTGGACAGGGGGTGGCACTGAAGCTTTCTTT. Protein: CSTWTGGGTEAFF.

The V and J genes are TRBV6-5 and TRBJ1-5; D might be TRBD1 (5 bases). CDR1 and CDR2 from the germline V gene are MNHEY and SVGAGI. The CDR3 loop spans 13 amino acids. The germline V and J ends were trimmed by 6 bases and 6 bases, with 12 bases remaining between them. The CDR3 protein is CASRPTGSQPQHF. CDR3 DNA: TGTGCCAGCAGGCCTACAGGAAGTCAGCCCCAGCATTTT.

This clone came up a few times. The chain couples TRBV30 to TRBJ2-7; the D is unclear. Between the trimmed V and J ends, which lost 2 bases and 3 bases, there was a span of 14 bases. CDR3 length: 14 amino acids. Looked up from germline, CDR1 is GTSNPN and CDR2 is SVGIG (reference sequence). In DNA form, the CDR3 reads TGTGCCTGGAGTACGACACGTACCCTCTACGAGCAGTACTTC. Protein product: CAWSTTRTLYEQYF.

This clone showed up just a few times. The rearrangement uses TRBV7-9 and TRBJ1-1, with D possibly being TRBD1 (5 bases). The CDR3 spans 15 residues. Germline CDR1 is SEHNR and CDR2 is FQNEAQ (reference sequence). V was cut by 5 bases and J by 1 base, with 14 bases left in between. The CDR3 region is CASSPLQGWNTEAFF. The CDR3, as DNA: TGTGCCAGCAGCCCCCTCCAGGGCTGGAACACTGAAGCTTTCTTT. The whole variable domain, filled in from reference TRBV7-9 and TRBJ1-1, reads DTGVSQNPRHKITKRGQNVTFRCDPISEHNRLYWYRQTLGQGPEFLTYFQNEAQLEKSRLLSDRFSAERPKGSFSTLEIQRTEQGDSAMYLCASSPLQGWNTEAFFGQGTRLTVV.

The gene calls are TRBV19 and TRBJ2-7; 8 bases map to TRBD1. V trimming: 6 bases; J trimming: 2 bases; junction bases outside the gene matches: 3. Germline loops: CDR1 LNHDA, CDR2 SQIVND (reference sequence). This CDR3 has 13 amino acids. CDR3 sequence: CASRGTGTYEQYF. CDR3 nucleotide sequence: TGTGCCAGTAGGGGGACAGGAACCTACGAGCAGTACTTC.

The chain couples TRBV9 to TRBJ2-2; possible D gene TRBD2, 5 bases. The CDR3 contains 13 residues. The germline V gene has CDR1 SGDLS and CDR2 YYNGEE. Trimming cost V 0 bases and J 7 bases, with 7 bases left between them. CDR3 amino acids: CASSVGEFGELFF. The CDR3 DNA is TGTGCCAGCAGCGTAGGGGAGTTCGGGGAGCTGTTTTTT.

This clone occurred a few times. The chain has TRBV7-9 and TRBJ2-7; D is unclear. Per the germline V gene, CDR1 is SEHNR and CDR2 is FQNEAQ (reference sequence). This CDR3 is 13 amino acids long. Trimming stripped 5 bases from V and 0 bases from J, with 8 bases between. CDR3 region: CASSPLSSYEQYF. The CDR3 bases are TGTGCCAGCAGCCCACTGAGCTCCTACGAGCAGTACTTC. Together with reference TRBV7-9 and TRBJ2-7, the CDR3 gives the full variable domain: DTGVSQNPRHKITKRGQNVTFRCDPISEHNRLYWYRQTLGQGPEFLTYFQNEAQLEKSRLLSDRFSAERPKGSFSTLEIQRTEQGDSAMYLCASSPLSSYEQYFGPGTRLTVT.

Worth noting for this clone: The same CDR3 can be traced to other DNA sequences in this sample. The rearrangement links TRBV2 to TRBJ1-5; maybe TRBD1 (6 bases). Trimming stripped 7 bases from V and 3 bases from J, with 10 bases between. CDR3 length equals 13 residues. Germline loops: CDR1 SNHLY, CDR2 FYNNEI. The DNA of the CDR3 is TGTGCCAGCAATACAGGGTTCAATCAGCCCCAGCATTTT. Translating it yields CASNTGFNQPQHF.

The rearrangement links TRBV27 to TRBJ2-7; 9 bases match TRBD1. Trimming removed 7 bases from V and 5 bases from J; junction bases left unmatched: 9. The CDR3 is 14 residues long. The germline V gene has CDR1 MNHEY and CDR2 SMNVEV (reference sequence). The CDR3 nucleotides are TGTGCCAGCAAAACCGGGACAGGGTCCCACGAGCAGTACTTC. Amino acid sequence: CASKTGTGSHEQYF.

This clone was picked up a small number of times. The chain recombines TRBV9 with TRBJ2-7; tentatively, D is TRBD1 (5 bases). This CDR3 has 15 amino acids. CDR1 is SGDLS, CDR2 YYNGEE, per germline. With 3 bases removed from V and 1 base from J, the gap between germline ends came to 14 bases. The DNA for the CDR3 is TGTGCCAGCAGCGATAATCAGGGCGGATCCTACGAGCAGTACTTC. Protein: CASSDNQGGSYEQYF.

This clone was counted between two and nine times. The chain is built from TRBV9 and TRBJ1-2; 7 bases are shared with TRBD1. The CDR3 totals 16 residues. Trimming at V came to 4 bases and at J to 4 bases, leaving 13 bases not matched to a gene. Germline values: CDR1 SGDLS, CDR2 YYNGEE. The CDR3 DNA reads TGTGCCAGCAGCCTGCCCCGCGGGACAGCGGTCTATGGCTACACCTTC. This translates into CASSLPRGTAVYGYTF.

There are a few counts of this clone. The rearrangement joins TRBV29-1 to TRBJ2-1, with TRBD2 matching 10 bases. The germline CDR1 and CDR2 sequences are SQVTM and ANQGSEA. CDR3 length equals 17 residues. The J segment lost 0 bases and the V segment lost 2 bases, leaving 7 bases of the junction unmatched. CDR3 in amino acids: CSVERAGGVSSYNEQFF. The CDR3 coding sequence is TGCAGCGTTGAAAGAGCGGGAGGGGTAAGCTCCTACAATGAGCAGTTCTTC.

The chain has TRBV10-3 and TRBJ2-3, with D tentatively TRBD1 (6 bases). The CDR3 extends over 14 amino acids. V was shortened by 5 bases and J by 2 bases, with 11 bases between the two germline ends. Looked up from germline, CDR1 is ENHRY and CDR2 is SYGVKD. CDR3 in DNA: TGTGCCATCAGTAGAGGACAGACCACAGATACGCAGTATTTT. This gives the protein CAISRGQTTDTQYF.

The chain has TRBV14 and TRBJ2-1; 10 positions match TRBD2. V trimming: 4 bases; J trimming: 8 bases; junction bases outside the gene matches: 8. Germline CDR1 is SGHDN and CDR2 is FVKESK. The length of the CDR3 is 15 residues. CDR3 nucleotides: TGTGCCAGCAGCCCATGGACTAGCGGCCCCTATGAGCAGTTCTTC. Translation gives CASSPWTSGPYEQFF.